The rows below give T cell receptor beta chains drawn from one sample of a study of T cells in narcolepsy. Libraries were prepared by immunoSEQ multiplex PCR; TCRdb keeps only in-frame clonotypes and omits some of them. The table includes about 30,000 clones, around 86% detected once. The source material was CD45RA- memory CD4+ T cells from PBMCs. The receptors were sampled from a human donor with narcolepsy. Each CDR3 is given with its conserved first and last residue. Each record gives: CDR3 length, J gene, V gene, D gene, clone size, CDR3 protein. D genes are given only for firm matches. Where a row states a size, it is once, few, many or the class of an expanded clone; other rows omit it.

11,TRBJ1-2,TRBV21-1,.,few,CASSKAGCYTF
17,TRBJ1-1,TRBV7-6,.,.,CASSQLQGRGQDTEAFF
14,.,TRBV7-3,.,.,CASRERANSYEQYF
13,TRBJ2-5,TRBV18,.,.,CASSRGFQETQYF
14,TRBJ1-2,TRBV5-8,TRBD1,.,CASSVDRASRGYTF
16,TRBJ2-2,TRBV18,TRBD1,.,CASSPQGQVNTGELFF
14,TRBJ1-3,TRBV27,.,.,CASSATPSGNTIYF
13,TRBJ1-2,TRBV19,.,.,CASTHLREGGYTF
16,TRBJ2-7,TRBV4-1,TRBD2,.,CASSQDQTGGRNEQYF
13,TRBJ1-2,TRBV28,.,.,CASSLGGPYGYTF
14,TRBJ1-2,TRBV5-1,TRBD1,.,CASSLAVGTVGYTF
14,TRBJ1-5,TRBV2,.,few,CASSVRRGDQPQHF
15,.,TRBV14,TRBD1,.,CASSQIGQASYEQYF
14,TRBJ1-1,TRBV5-1,.,.,CASSLHSLNTEAFF
17,TRBJ2-1,TRBV4-2,TRBD2,.,CASSQAGGAGGYNEQFF
16,TRBJ2-5,TRBV6-1,.,.,CASSEAYRGGQETQYF
12,TRBJ1-2,TRBV11-2,.,few,CASSVPGFGYTF
15,TRBJ2-7,TRBV5-4,TRBD1,.,CASSRKGTVAVEQYF
11,TRBJ1-1,TRBV20-1,.,.,CSAREGTEAFF
15,TRBJ2-2,TRBV11-3,.,.,CASSSPSGLAGELFF
17,TRBJ1-5,TRBV5-5,TRBD1,few,CASSLSTGVGSNQPQHF
16,TRBJ2-2,TRBV4-3,TRBD2,few,CASTMDLAGGPGELFF
13,TRBJ1-2,TRBV7-2,.,.,CASSPGRTYGYTF
16,TRBJ2-2,TRBV11-2,TRBD2,.,CASSFGLAGRTGELFF
16,TRBJ1-2,TRBV2,TRBD1,.,CASSETWTGGDYGYTF
14,TRBJ1-6,TRBV6-5,.,.,CASRSLGDHSPLHF
16,TRBJ1-2,TRBV9,TRBD1,.,CASSVGKAGGDYGYTF
15,TRBJ1-5,TRBV6-6,.,.,CASSSSLQGGQPQHF
14,TRBJ1-6,TRBV7-3,.,.,CASSLQGGDSPLHF
15,TRBJ1-5,TRBV6-1,.,.,CASKSGGLGNQPQHF
11,TRBJ1-5,TRBV20-1,.,.,CSAIWKTSEHF
19,TRBJ2-3,TRBV4-1,TRBD2,.,CASSQDTSGGAMTADTQYF
15,TRBJ2-3,TRBV5-1,.,.,CASSLLGGTTDTQYF
13,TRBJ1-5,TRBV7-3,.,.,CASSPGPDQPQHF
11,TRBJ2-1,TRBV19,.,.,CASSRTDEQFF
18,TRBJ1-3,TRBV7-7,TRBD1,.,CASSLGLSGQGSGNTIYF
16,TRBJ1-6,TRBV5-4,TRBD1,.,CASSLYTAQGGRPLHF
12,TRBJ1-6,TRBV7-9,.,.,CASSLEVDQIHF
12,TRBJ1-1,TRBV5-6,.,few,CASSLPNTEAFF
14,TRBJ1-1,TRBV11-1,TRBD1,.,CASSPSGTGTEAFF
15,TRBJ2-1,TRBV5-8,TRBD2,.,CASSLEGLVDNEQFF
17,TRBJ1-4,TRBV7-9,.,few,CASSFGGRQSGGEKLFF
13,TRBJ1-5,TRBV6-6,.,.,CASRVGGNQPQHF
16,TRBJ2-2,TRBV7-2,TRBD2,few,CASSPPSGGPTGELFF
14,TRBJ2-7,TRBV5-1,.,.,CASSLRDMTYEQYF
14,TRBJ1-4,TRBV5-5,TRBD1,.,CASRATGSNEKLFF
16,TRBJ2-2,TRBV19,.,.,CASSIGTRGSPGELFF
15,TRBJ1-1,TRBV5-5,.,.,CASAPSYGRNTEAFF
16,TRBJ1-1,TRBV9,TRBD1,.,CASTPPGQYYNTEAFF
16,TRBJ1-2,TRBV19,TRBD1,.,CASRAPGQGINYGYTF
14,TRBJ2-5,TRBV18,TRBD2,few,CASSPNPSGETQYF
16,TRBJ2-5,TRBV7-6,TRBD2,.,CASSLTSGGLQETQYF
13,TRBJ1-1,TRBV6-1,TRBD1,.,CASSVNQGGEAFF
13,TRBJ1-5,TRBV25-1,.,.,CASTGFGNQPQHF
14,TRBJ2-7,TRBV6-5,.,.,CASNKGPNPYEQYF
15,TRBJ1-5,TRBV7-3,TRBD1,.,CASSLSGDRNQPQHF